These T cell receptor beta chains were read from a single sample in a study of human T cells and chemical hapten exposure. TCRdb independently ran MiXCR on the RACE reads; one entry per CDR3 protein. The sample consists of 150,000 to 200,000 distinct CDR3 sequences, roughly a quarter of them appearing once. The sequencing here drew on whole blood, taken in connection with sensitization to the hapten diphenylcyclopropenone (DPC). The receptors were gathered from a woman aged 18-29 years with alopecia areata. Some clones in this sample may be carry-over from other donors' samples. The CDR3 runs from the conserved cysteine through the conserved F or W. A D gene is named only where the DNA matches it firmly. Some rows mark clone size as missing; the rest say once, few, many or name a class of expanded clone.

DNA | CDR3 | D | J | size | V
TGCAGTGCTACCCGACGGGCTCCAACTAATGAAAAACTGTTTTTT | CSATRRAPTNEKLFF | . | TRBJ1-4 | few | TRBV20-1
TGTGCCAGCAGTGCAGGGGTACTAGCCAAAAACATTCAGTACTTC | CASSAGVLAKNIQYF | . | TRBJ2-4 | few | TRBV2
TGCAGTGCTCGGCATTATGAAGCTTTCTTT | CSARHYEAFF | . | TRBJ1-1 | . | TRBV20-1
TGTGCCAGCAAGGGTGCAGGCGATCAGCCCCAGCATTTT | CASKGAGDQPQHF | . | TRBJ1-5 | many | TRBV6-1
TGTGCCAGCAGCCAGGGCCTATCGCGCGACAAAAACATTCAGTACTTC | CASSQGLSRDKNIQYF | . | TRBJ2-4 | . | TRBV12-3/TRBV12-4
TGCGCCAGCAGCCAAAGGGGGGGCCGGAACACTGAAGCTTTCTTT | CASSQRGGRNTEAFF | . | TRBJ1-1 | few | TRBV4-1
TGTGCCAGCAGTCTGGGTTTTGGGGGGCGTTACGAGCAGTACTTC | CASSLGFGGRYEQYF | . | TRBJ2-7 | . | TRBV27
TGCAGTGCTAGCGTCGGCGCAGCCGTAGAGCCCCAGCATTTT | CSASVGAAVEPQHF | . | TRBJ1-5 | few | TRBV20-1
TGTGCCAGCAGCTACGACCTCGGCTACGAGCAGTACTTC | CASSYDLGYEQYF | . | TRBJ2-7 | few | TRBV7-9
TGTGCCAGCAGCCCCCACGGGACTGAAAAGCAGTACTTC | CASSPHGTEKQYF | . | TRBJ2-7 | few | TRBV7-2
TGTGCCAGCGGGAAGACAGGAACAACTAATGAAAAACTGTTTTTT | CASGKTGTTNEKLFF | . | TRBJ1-4 | few | TRBV9
TGTGCCAGCAGCTTGTCGGGAGTATCCACAGATACGCAGTATTTT | CASSLSGVSTDTQYF | . | TRBJ2-3 | few | TRBV5-4
TGCAGTGCTAGTAGGGGGACCAACACTGAAGCTTTCTTT | CSASRGTNTEAFF | . | TRBJ1-1 | . | TRBV20-1
TGCAGTGCTAGCTTCTCCCGGACAGGGACCAGCGAGCAGTACTTC | CSASFSRTGTSEQYF | TRBD1 | TRBJ2-7 | few | TRBV20-1
TGCAGCGTTGGGGGCCTAGGCATCACAGATACGCAGTATTTT | CSVGGLGITDTQYF | . | TRBJ2-3 | . | TRBV29-1
TGTGCCAGCTCACCAAGTAAAGGGAATCAGCCCCAGCATTTT | CASSPSKGNQPQHF | . | TRBJ1-5 | once | TRBV18
TGTGCCAGCAGCGTAGAGGGGGCCCTCGGGGACGAGCAGTACTTC | CASSVEGALGDEQYF | TRBD1 | TRBJ2-7 | few | TRBV9
TGCGCCAGCAGCTCGCAACTCTTGAGCTCCTACAATGAGCAGTTCTTC | CASSSQLLSSYNEQFF | . | TRBJ2-1 | few | TRBV5-1
TGCGCCAGCACCAAGGACGGGGAAGGCAACTCACCCCTCCACTTT | CASTKDGEGNSPLHF | . | TRBJ1-6 | few | TRBV4-1
TGTGCCAGCAGTTTAGGCCCCCAGACGGGCTACACCTTC | CASSLGPQTGYTF | . | TRBJ1-2 | few | TRBV12-3/TRBV12-4
TGCAGTGCCTGGGGGGTAAACGAGCAGTACTTC | CSAWGVNEQYF | . | TRBJ2-7 | . | TRBV20-1